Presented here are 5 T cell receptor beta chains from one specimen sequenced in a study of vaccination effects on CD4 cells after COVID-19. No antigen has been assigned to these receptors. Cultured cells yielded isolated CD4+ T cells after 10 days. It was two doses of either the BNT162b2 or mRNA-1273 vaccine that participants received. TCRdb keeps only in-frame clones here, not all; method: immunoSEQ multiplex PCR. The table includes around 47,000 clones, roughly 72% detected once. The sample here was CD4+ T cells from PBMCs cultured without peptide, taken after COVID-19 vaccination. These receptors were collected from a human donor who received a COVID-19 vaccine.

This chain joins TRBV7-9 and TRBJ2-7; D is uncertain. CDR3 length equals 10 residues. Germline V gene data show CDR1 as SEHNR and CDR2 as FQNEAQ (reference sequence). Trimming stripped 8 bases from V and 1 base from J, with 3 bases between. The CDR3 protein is CASGSYEQYF. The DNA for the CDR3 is TGTGCCAGCGGATCCTACGAGCAGTACTTC.

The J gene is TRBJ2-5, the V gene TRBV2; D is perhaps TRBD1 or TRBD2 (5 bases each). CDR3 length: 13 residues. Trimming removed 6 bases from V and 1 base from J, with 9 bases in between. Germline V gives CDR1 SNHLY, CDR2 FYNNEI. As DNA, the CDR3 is TGTGCCAGCAGCGGGGCACTCCAAGAGACCCAGTACTTC. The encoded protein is CASSGALQETQYF.

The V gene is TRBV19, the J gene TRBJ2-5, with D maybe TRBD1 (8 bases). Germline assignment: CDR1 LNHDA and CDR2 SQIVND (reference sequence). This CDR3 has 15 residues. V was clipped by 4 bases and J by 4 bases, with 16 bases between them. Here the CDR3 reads CASSTITGGGETQYF. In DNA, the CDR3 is TGTGCCAGTAGTACAATAACAGGGGGGGGAGAGACCCAGTACTTC.

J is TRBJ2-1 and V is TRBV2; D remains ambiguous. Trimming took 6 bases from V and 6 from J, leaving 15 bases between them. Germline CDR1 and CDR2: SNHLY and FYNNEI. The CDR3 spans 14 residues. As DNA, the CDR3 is TGTGCCAGCAGCCTTTCTTACTACCCCAATGAGCAGTTCTTC. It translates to CASSLSYYPNEQFF. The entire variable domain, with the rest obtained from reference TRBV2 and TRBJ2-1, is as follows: EPEVTQTPSHQVTQMGQEVILRCVPISNHLYFYWYRQILGQKVEFLVSFYNNEISEKSEIFDDQFSVERPDGSNFTLKIRSTKLEDSAMYFCASSLSYYPNEQFFGPGTRLTVL.

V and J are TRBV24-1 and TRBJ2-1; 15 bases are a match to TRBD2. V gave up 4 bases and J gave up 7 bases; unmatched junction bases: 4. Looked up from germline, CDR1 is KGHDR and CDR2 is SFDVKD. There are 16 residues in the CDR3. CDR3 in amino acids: CATSDWTSGGANEQFF. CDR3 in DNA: TGTGCCACCAGTGACTGGACTAGCGGGGGGGCTAATGAGCAGTTCTTC.